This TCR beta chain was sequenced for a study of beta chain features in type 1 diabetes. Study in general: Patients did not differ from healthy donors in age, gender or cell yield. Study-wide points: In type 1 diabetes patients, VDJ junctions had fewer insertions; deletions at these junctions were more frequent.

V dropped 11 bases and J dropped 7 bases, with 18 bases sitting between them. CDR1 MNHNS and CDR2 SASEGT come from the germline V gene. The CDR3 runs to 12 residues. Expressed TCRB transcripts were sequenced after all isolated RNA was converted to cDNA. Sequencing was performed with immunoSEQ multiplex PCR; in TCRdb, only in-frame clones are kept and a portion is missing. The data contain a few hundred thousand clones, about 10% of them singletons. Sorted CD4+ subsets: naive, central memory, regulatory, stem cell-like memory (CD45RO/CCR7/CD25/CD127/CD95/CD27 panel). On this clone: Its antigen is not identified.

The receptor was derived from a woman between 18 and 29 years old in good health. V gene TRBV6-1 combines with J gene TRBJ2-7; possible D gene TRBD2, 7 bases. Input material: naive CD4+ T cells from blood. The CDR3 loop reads CASKAGGREQYF. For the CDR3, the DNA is TGTGCCTCCAAGGCCGGGGGGCGTGAGCAGTACTTC.